One T cell receptor (beta chain) is described in this entry. Its antigen is still unknown. The sorted Tregs were CD4+CD25+CD127-/low cells. Semi-nested PCR with Nested Universal Primer A followed constant-region reverse priming of full-length variable regions. A single record per CDR3 protein comes from TCRdb applying MiXCR to the 5' RACE reads. The repertoire includes under 65,000 distinct CDR3 sequences, 20% of them detected once, and about 2.9% sits in the top ten. Study results and limitations: Tumor memory CD4+ T cell TCR gene usage clustered with blood and lymph node memory CD4+ cells and lymph node naive CD4+ cells. Tumor Tregs overlapped most with tumor, then blood, naive CD4+ cells.

The sequenced sample was tumor-infiltrating Tregs sorted from the breast tumor. The clonotype originates from a female donor with breast cancer.

The CDR3 reads CASIIRRGKNYGYTF. The CDR3 nucleotides read TGTGCCAGCATCATTCGAAGGGGGAAAAACTATGGCTACACCTTC. This chain uses TRBV7-8 with TRBJ1-2; D possibly corresponds to TRBD1 (6 bases). V was trimmed by 7 bases and J by 2 bases, leaving 17 bases between them. Germline CDR1 and CDR2: SGHVS and FQNEAQ. This CDR3 has 15 amino acids.